One and the same sample provided the 24 T cell receptor beta chains below, sequenced in a study of blood T cell repertoires in COVID-19. The method was immunoSEQ multiplex PCR; TCRdb's version includes in-frame clones alone and lacks a portion of them. The repertoire has approximately 270,000 clones, around 81% of them found once; the top ten carry approximately 14%. Sequenced: peripheral blood. The source is a person between 65 and 80 years old with COVID-19, enrolled during active disease.

The chain couples TRBV6-5 to TRBJ2-7; a possible D gene is TRBD1 (5 bases). The CDR3 spans 14 residues. Per germline, CDR1 MNHEY and CDR2 SVGAGI. V was clipped by 6 bases and J by 3 bases, with 15 bases between them. The CDR3 is CASRSPGASYEQYF. In nucleotides, the CDR3 is TGTGCCAGCAGATCCCCTGGGGCGAGCTACGAGCAGTACTTC.

The chain has TRBV3-1 (or the pseudogene TRBV3-2) and TRBJ2-1, with 12 nucleotides matching TRBD2. The CDR3 runs to 15 residues. The V gene's germline CDR1 is LGHDT and CDR2 YNNKEL (reference sequence). J gave up 5 bases and V 4 bases, and 3 bases lay outside the gene matches. The CDR3 region is CASSPLAGGDNEQFF. The CDR3 coding sequence is TGTGCCAGCAGCCCACTAGCGGGAGGCGACAATGAGCAGTTCTTC.

The chain links TRBV18 to TRBJ1-4, with TRBD1 matching 7 bases. In germline, CDR1 is KGHSH, CDR2 LQKENI. The CDR3 length is 14 residues. With 4 bases clipped from V and 5 bases from J, the junction kept 4 bases outside the gene matches. The DNA for the CDR3 is TGTGCCAGCTCACAGACAGGGAACAATGAAAAACTGTTTTTT. This codes for CASSQTGNNEKLFF.

The V call is TRBV9, the J call TRBJ2-2; 7 nucleotides match TRBD2. Germline CDR1 is SGDLS and CDR2 is YYNGEE. Germline trimming cut 4 bases from V and 6 bases from J; bases unmatched to any gene: 15. CDR3 length equals 17 residues. For the CDR3, the DNA is TGTGCCAGCAGCCCAAGACCCGATGGGGGGGGGTCCGGGGAGCTGTTTTTT. Translated: CASSPRPDGGGSGELFF.

The J gene is TRBJ2-1, the V gene TRBV3-1 (or the pseudogene TRBV3-2); a possible D gene is TRBD2 (5 bases). The CDR3 has 14 amino acids. In germline, CDR1 is LGHDT, CDR2 YNNKEL (reference sequence). V lost 1 base, J lost 8 bases, and 12 bases lay in between. The CDR3 is CASSQAGLRDEQFF. The DNA of the CDR3 is TGTGCCAGCAGCCAAGCGGGATTGCGTGATGAGCAGTTCTTC.

CDR3 sequence: CASRQGIYEQYF. Written as DNA, the CDR3 is TGTGCCAGCAGACAGGGTATCTACGAGCAGTACTTC. This chain uses TRBV28 with TRBJ2-7; a possible D gene is TRBD1 (6 bases). The CDR3 has 12 amino acids. From germline, CDR1 is MDHEN and CDR2 SYDVKM. Trimming left V 6 bases short and J 3 bases short, with 9 bases between.

The chain has TRBV5-1 and TRBJ1-4; TRBD1 aligns across 7 bases. The V segment lost 2 bases and the J segment 1 base; nucleotides outside the gene matches: 5. The CDR3 contains 16 residues. Germline-derived CDR1 and CDR2 are SGHRS and YFSETQ. In DNA, the CDR3 is TGCGCCAGCAGCTTCGGCAGGGGGGTAACTAATGAAAAACTGTTTTTT. Its protein is CASSFGRGVTNEKLFF.

This chain joins TRBV28 and TRBJ2-2, with D unclear. V was pared by 5 bases and J by 3 bases, with 10 bases between. The CDR3 contains 14 residues. In germline, CDR1 is MDHEN, CDR2 SYDVKM. The CDR3, as DNA: TGTGCCAGCAGTCCCCCAACAGACACCGGGGAGCTGTTTTTT. Translated: CASSPPTDTGELFF. Based on the CDR3 plus reference TRBV28 and TRBJ2-2, the full variable domain is DVKVTQSSRYLVKRTGEKVFLECVQDMDHENMFWYRQDPGLGLRLIYFSYDVKMKEKGDIPEGYSVSREKKERFSLILESASTNQTSMYLCASSPPTDTGELFFGEGSRLTVL.

This clone showed up just a few times. V is TRBV29-1 and J is TRBJ2-6, with 9 bases that match TRBD1. After removal of 5 bases from V and 1 base from J, the junction contained 9 bases not matched to a gene. Germline lookup yields CDR1 SQVTM and CDR2 ANQGSEA. The CDR3 is made up of 17 amino acids. The CDR3 nucleotides are TGCAGCGTTATGCCGGGACAGGGAGCTTCTGGGGCCAACGTCCTGACTTTC. Its protein product is CSVMPGQGASGANVLTF.

The chain uses TRBV5-6 and TRBJ2-1; D might be TRBD2 (6 bases). Germline CDR1 is SGHDT and CDR2 is YYEEEE. The germline V and J ends were trimmed by 0 bases and 0 bases, with 10 bases remaining between them. CDR3 length equals 16 residues. CDR3 region: CASSLEAGSSYNEQFF. For the CDR3, the DNA is TGTGCCAGCAGCTTGGAGGCGGGGAGCTCCTACAATGAGCAGTTCTTC. Full variable domain (missing parts from reference TRBV5-6 and TRBJ2-1): DAGVTQSPTHLIKTRGQQVTLRCSPKSGHDTVSWYQQALGQGPQFIFQYYEEEERQRGNFPDRFSGHQFPNYSSELNVNALLLGDSALYLCASSLEAGSSYNEQFFGPGTRLTVL.

The chain couples TRBV20-1 to TRBJ2-3, with TRBD2 identical over 8 bases. The CDR3 runs to 14 residues. Germline values: CDR1 DFQATT, CDR2 SNEGSKA (reference sequence). V shed 3 bases and J 3 bases; nucleotides not matched to a gene: 5. The CDR3 region has the DNA TGCAGTGCTAGTTCCAGCGGGAGAACAGATACGCAGTATTTT. Its translation is CSASSSGRTDTQYF.

The chain recombines TRBV5-4 with TRBJ2-7, with a weak D call TRBD1 (6 bases). CDR1 and CDR2 (germline): SGHNT, YYREEE (reference sequence). The CDR3 covers 12 residues. V shed 2 bases and J shed 7 bases, with 10 bases lying between them. This CDR3 reads CASSFGQREQYF. CDR3 in DNA: TGTGCCAGCAGCTTCGGACAGCGGGAGCAGTACTTC. The complete variable domain, with remaining parts taken from reference TRBV5-4 and TRBJ2-7, reads ETGVTQSPTHLIKTRGQQVTLRCSSQSGHNTVSWYQQALGQGPQFIFQYYREEENGRGNFPPRFSGLQFPNYSSELNVNALELDDSALYLCASSFGQREQYFGPGTRLTVT.

V usage is TRBV6-1 and J usage is TRBJ2-5; D is ambiguous. Germline CDR1 MNHNS, CDR2 SASEGT. Trimming cost V 0 bases and J 4 bases, with 18 bases left between them. This CDR3 contains 17 residues. CDR3 sequence: CASSEANHPISGETQYF. CDR3 nucleotide sequence: TGTGCCAGCAGTGAAGCGAACCATCCCATTTCGGGAGAGACCCAGTACTTC.

The gene calls are TRBV28 and TRBJ1-1, with D unresolved. The CDR3 is 14 amino acids. V gave up 6 bases and J gave up 0 bases, with 11 bases separating them. From germline, CDR1 is MDHEN and CDR2 SYDVKM. The CDR3 is CASRILYMNTEAFF. The CDR3 DNA is TGTGCCAGCAGGATCCTCTATATGAACACTGAAGCTTTCTTT.

The chain links TRBV27 to TRBJ1-1; a possible D gene is TRBD1 (5 bases). The CDR3 is 14 amino acids. CDR1 MNHEY and CDR2 SMNVEV come from the germline V gene (reference sequence). V was cut by 5 bases and J by 8 bases, with 18 bases left in between. This chain's CDR3 is CASSQIGGKIEAFF. The DNA for the CDR3 is TGTGCCAGCAGTCAGATCGGGGGGAAGATCGAAGCTTTCTTT.

The CDR3 spells CSVAMRQGEQYF. CDR3 DNA: TGCAGCGTCGCCATGAGACAGGGCGAGCAGTACTTC. This chain links TRBV29-1 with TRBJ2-7; 7 nucleotides agree with TRBD1. The CDR3 sequence is 12 residues long. Germline trimming cut 6 bases from V and 6 bases from J; bases unmatched to any gene: 8. The germline gives CDR1 SQVTM, CDR2 ANQGSEA.

The chain is built from TRBV5-3 and TRBJ1-2; 11 nucleotides agree with TRBD1. TRBV5-3 is recorded as an ORF, its role being uncertain. The CDR3 length is 20 residues. J was trimmed by 0 bases and V by 5 bases; bases with no gene match: 18. Written as DNA, the CDR3 is TGTGCCAGAAGACTCCGGACAGGGGGCAAGATAAGACTACCTAACTATGGCTACACCTTC. Translated, it gives CARRLRTGGKIRLPNYGYTF.

The chain employs TRBV5-4 and TRBJ1-1, with D tentatively TRBD1 (6 bases). CDR1 and CDR2 (germline): SGHNT, YYREEE (reference sequence). The CDR3 has 15 amino acids. Trimming removed 3 bases at V and 1 base at J, with 13 bases between. CDR3 sequence reads: CASSSGDAANTEAFF. In nucleotides, the CDR3 is TGTGCCAGCAGCTCAGGGGACGCCGCGAACACTGAAGCTTTCTTT. The entire variable domain, with the rest obtained from reference TRBV5-4 and TRBJ1-1, is as follows: ETGVTQSPTHLIKTRGQQVTLRCSSQSGHNTVSWYQQALGQGPQFIFQYYREEENGRGNFPPRFSGLQFPNYSSELNVNALELDDSALYLCASSSGDAANTEAFFGQGTRLTVV.

V and J are TRBV6-1 and TRBJ1-5, with D unclear. Germline loops: CDR1 MNHNS, CDR2 SASEGT. Trimming left V 4 bases short and J 0 bases short, with 13 bases between. The CDR3 contains 16 residues. The CDR3 is CASSVRSSNSNQPQHF. The CDR3 DNA sequence: TGTGCCAGCAGTGTGAGGTCCAGCAATAGCAATCAGCCCCAGCATTTT.

This chain uses TRBV28 with TRBJ1-1; D remains ambiguous. Trimming stripped 2 bases from V and 1 base from J, with 5 bases between. Germline CDR1 MDHEN, CDR2 SYDVKM. The CDR3 runs to 13 residues. The CDR3 coding sequence is TGTGCCAGCAGTTTAGGAGGGAACACTGAAGCTTTCTTT. Amino acids: CASSLGGNTEAFF.

The V gene is TRBV7-2, the J gene TRBJ2-2, with D possibly TRBD1 on 5 matching bases. This CDR3 contains 14 residues. V was cut by 1 base and J by 6 bases, with 9 bases left in between. Germline loops: CDR1 SGHTA, CDR2 FQGNSA. The DNA of the CDR3 is TGTGCCAGCAGCTTAGAAGGGGCCCCCGGGGAGCTGTTTTTT. Encoded protein: CASSLEGAPGELFF.

The genes are TRBV7-9 and TRBJ2-3; the match to TRBD2 covers 11 bases. Germline CDR1 is SEHNR and CDR2 is FQNEAQ (reference sequence). This CDR3 contains 18 residues. V lost 7 bases, J lost 3 bases, and 15 bases stayed unmatched. The CDR3 sequence is CASTSRTSGLGGTDTQYF. CDR3 DNA: TGTGCCAGCACCTCAAGGACTAGCGGGCTTGGGGGAACAGATACGCAGTATTTT.

The chain is built from TRBV5-1 and TRBJ2-7, with D maybe TRBD2 (5 bases). The germline gives CDR1 SGHRS, CDR2 YFSETQ. V lost 0 bases and J 6 bases, leaving 7 bases between the germline ends. CDR3 length: 12 amino acids. For the CDR3, the DNA is TGCGCCAGCAGCTTGGGTCGGGGCGAGCAGTACTTC. Translated, it gives CASSLGRGEQYF.

The V gene is TRBV4-1, the J gene TRBJ2-7, with D possibly matching TRBD2 (6 bases). V was pared by 5 bases and J by 6 bases, with 17 bases between. The CDR3 contains 14 residues. Germline CDR1 and CDR2: MGHRA and YSYEKL. The CDR3 protein is CASSKPGGTFEQYF. CDR3 in DNA: TGCGCCAGCAGCAAACCAGGAGGGACGTTCGAGCAGTACTTC.